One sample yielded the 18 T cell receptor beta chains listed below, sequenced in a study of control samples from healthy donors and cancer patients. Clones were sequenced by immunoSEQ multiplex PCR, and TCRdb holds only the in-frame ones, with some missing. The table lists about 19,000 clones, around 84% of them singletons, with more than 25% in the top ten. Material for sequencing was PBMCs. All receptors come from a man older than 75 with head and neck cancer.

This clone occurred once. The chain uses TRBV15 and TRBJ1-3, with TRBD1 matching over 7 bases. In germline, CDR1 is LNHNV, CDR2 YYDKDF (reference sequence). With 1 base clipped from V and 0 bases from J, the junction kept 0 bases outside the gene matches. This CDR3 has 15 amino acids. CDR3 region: CATSRGTGSGNTIYF. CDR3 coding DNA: TGTGCCACCAGCAGAGGGACAGGCTCTGGAAACACCATATATTTT. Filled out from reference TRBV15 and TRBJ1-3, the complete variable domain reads DAMVIQNPRYQVTQFGKPVTLSCSQTLNHNVMYWYQQKSSQAPKLLFHYYDKDFNNEADTPDNFQSRRPNTSFCFLDIRSPGLGDTAMYLCATSRGTGSGNTIYFGEGSWLTVV.

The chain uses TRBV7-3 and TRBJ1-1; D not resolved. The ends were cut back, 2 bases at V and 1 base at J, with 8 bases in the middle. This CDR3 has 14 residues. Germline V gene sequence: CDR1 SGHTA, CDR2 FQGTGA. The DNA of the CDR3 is TGTGCCAGCAGCTTACTGGGCGGGAACACTGAAGCTTTCTTT. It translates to CASSLLGGNTEAFF.

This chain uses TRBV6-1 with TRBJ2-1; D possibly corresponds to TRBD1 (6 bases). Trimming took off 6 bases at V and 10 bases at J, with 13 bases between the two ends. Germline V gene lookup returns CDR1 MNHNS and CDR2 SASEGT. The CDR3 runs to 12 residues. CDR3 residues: CASRTTGNEQFF. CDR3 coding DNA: TGTGCCAGCAGAACGACAGGTAACGAGCAGTTCTTC.

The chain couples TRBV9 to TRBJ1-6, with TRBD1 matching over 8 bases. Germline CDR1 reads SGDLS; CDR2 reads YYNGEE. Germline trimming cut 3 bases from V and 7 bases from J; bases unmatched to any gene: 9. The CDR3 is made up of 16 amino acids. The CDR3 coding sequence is TGTGCCAGCAGCGAGGACAGGGCCTTTAAAAATTCACCCCTCCACTTT. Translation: CASSEDRAFKNSPLHF.

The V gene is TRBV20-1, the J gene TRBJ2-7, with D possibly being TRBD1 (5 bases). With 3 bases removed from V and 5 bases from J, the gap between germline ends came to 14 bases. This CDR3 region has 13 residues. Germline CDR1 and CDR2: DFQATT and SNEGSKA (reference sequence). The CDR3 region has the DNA TGCAGTGCTAGTGACCAGGGCGGCCACGAGCAGTACTTC. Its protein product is CSASDQGGHEQYF.

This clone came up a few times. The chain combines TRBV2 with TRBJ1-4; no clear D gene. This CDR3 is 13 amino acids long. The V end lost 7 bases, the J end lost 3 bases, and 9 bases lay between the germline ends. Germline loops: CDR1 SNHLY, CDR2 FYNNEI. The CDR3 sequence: CASTHSPNEKLFF. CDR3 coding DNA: TGTGCCAGCACACACAGTCCTAATGAAAAACTGTTTTTT.

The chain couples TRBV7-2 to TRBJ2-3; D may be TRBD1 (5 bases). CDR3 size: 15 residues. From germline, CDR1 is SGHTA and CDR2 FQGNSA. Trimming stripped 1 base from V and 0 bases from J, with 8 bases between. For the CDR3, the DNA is TGTGCCAGCAGCTTAGGAGGACAAAGCACAGATACGCAGTATTTT. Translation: CASSLGGQSTDTQYF. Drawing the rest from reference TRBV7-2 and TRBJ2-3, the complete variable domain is GAGVSQSPSNKVTEKGKDVELRCDPISGHTALYWYRQSLGQGLEFLIYFQGNSAPDKSGLPSDRFSAERTGGSVSTLTIQRTQQEDSAVYLCASSLGGQSTDTQYFGPGTRLTVL.

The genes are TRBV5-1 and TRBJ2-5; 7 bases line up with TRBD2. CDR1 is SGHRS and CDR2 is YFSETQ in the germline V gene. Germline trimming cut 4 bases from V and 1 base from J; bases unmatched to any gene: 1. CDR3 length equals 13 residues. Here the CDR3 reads CASSAGVQETQYF. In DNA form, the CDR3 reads TGCGCCAGCAGCGCGGGGGTCCAAGAGACCCAGTACTTC.

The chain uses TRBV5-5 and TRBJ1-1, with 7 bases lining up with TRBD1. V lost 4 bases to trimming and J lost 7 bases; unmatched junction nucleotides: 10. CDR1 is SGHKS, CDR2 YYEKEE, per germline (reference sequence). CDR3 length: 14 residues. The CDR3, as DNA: TGTGCCAGCAGCACCCGGGACAGCCTTCATGAAGCTTTCTTT. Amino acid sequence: CASSTRDSLHEAFF.

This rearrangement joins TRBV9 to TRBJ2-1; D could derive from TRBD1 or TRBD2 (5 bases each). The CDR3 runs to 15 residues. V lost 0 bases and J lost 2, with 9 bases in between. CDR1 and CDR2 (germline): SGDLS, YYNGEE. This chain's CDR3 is CASSVGGSTYNEQFF. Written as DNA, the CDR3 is TGTGCCAGCAGCGTAGGGGGGAGCACCTACAATGAGCAGTTCTTC.

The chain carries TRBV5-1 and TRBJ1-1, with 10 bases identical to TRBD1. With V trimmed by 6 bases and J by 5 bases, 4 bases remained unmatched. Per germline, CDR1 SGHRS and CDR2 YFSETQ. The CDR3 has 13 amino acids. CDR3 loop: CASTLDRGTEAFF. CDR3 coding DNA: TGCGCCAGCACCCTGGACAGGGGGACTGAAGCTTTCTTT.

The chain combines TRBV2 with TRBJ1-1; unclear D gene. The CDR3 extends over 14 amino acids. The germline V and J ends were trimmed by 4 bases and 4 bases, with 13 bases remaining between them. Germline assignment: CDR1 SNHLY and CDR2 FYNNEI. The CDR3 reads CASSVRGSFTEAFF. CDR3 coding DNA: TGTGCCAGCAGTGTCCGGGGATCCTTCACTGAAGCTTTCTTT. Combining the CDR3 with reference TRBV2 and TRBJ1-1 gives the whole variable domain EPEVTQTPSHQVTQMGQEVILRCVPISNHLYFYWYRQILGQKVEFLVSFYNNEISEKSEIFDDQFSVERPDGSNFTLKIRSTKLEDSAMYFCASSVRGSFTEAFFGQGTRLTVV.

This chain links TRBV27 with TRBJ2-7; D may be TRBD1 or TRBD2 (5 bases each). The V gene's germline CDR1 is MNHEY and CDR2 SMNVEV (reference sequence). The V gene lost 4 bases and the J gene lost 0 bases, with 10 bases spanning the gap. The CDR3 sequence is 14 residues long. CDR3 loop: CASSSSGSSYEQYF. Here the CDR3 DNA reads TGTGCCAGCAGTTCGTCAGGGAGCTCCTACGAGCAGTACTTC.

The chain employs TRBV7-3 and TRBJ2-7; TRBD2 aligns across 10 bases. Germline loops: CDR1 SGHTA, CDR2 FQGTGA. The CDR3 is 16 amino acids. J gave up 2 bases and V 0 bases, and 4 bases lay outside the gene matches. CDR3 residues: CASSLTGGLAPYEQYF. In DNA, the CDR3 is TGTGCCAGCAGCTTAACTGGGGGACTAGCGCCCTACGAGCAGTACTTC.

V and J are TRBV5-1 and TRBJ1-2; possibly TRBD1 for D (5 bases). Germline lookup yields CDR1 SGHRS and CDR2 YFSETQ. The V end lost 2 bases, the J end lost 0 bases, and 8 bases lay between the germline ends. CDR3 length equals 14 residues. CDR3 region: CASSFGGANYGYTF. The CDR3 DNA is TGCGCCAGCAGCTTTGGGGGGGCTAACTATGGCTACACCTTC.

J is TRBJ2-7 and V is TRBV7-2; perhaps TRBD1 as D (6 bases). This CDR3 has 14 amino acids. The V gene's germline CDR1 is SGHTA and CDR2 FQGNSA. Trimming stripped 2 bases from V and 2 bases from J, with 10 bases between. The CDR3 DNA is TGTGCCAGCAGCTTACGGGACAAAACCTACGAGCAGTACTTC. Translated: CASSLRDKTYEQYF. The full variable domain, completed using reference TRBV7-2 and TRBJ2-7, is GAGVSQSPSNKVTEKGKDVELRCDPISGHTALYWYRQSLGQGLEFLIYFQGNSAPDKSGLPSDRFSAERTGGSVSTLTIQRTQQEDSAVYLCASSLRDKTYEQYFGPGTRLTVT.

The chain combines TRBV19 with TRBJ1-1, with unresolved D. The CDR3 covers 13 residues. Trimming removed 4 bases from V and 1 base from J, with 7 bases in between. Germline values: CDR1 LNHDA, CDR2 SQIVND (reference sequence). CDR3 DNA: TGTGCCAGTAGTACAGGAACGAACACTGAAGCTTTCTTT. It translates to CASSTGTNTEAFF.

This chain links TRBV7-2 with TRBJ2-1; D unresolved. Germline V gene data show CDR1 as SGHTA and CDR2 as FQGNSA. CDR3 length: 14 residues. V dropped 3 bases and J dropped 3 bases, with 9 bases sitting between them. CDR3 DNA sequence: TGTGCCAGCAGCTTTATAGCCAGCTACAATGAGCAGTTCTTC. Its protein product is CASSFIASYNEQFF.